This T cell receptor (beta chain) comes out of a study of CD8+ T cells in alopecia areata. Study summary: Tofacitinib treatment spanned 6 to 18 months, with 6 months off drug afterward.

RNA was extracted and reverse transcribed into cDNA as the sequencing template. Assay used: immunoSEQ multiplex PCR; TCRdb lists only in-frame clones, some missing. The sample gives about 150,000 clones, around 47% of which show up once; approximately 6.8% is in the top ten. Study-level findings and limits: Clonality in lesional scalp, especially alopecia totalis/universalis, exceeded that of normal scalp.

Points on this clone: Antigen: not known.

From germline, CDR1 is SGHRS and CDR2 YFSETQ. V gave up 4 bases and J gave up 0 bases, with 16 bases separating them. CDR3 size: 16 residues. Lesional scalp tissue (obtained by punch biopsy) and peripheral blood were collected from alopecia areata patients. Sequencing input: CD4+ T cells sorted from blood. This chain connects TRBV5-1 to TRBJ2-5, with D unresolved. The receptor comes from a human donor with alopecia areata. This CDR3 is CASSPNYSMDQETQYF. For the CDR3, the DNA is TGCGCCAGCAGCCCGAATTACTCTATGGACCAAGAGACCCAGTACTTC. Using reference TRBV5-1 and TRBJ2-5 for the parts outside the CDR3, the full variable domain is KAGVTQTPRYLIKTRGQQVTLSCSPISGHRSVSWYQQTPGQGLQFLFEYFSETQRNKGNFPGRFSGRQFSNSRSEMNVSTLELGDSALYLCASSPNYSMDQETQYFGPGTRLLVL.